Following are 29 T cell receptor beta chains from one sample sequenced in a study of shared clonotypes between healthy human individuals. Assay: immunoSEQ multiplex PCR; the TCRdb copy retains only in-frame clones and omits some. The sample includes about 2.5 million clones, just under 95% of them seen just once. Sequenced: naive CD4+ T cells from PBMCs. Sample subset: CD45RA+ positively selected. These receptors all stem from a man younger than 35 in good health. Some clones in this sample may be carry-over from other donors' samples.

This chain joins TRBV27 and TRBJ2-3, with 12 bases fitting TRBD1. Trimming at V came to 5 bases and at J to 1 base, leaving 10 bases not matched to a gene. CDR1 is MNHEY, CDR2 SMNVEV, per germline (reference sequence). CDR3 length: 18 amino acids. CDR3 DNA sequence: TGTGCCAGCAGTACCCCGGGACAGGGGGCTCAACGCACAGATACGCAGTATTTT. It yields the protein CASSTPGQGAQRTDTQYF.

This chain links TRBV6-6 with TRBJ2-4; 10 bases line up with TRBD2. The CDR3 consists of 15 residues. Germline CDR1 and CDR2: MNHNY and SVGAGI (reference sequence). V lost 6 bases and J lost 5; bases outside the gene matches: 7. The CDR3 here is CASRDSGRVQNIQYF. CDR3 DNA sequence: TGTGCCAGCAGAGACAGCGGGAGGGTACAAAACATTCAGTACTTC.

The J gene is TRBJ2-2, the V gene TRBV28; TRBD2 aligns across 8 bases. Trimming removed 7 bases from V and 7 bases from J; junction bases left unmatched: 17. The CDR3 runs to 17 residues. CDR1 MDHEN and CDR2 SYDVKM come from the germline V gene. CDR3 residues: CASTLRAGSGTVGELFF. Here the CDR3 DNA reads TGTGCCAGCACCCTGCGAGCCGGTAGCGGGACCGTCGGGGAGCTGTTTTTT.

Comments on this clone: This CDR3 is also generated by other DNA sequences in the sample. This chain links TRBV7-3 with TRBJ2-7; 12 bases agree with TRBD2. After removal of 2 bases from V and 4 bases from J, the junction contained 3 bases not matched to a gene. In germline, CDR1 is SGHTA, CDR2 FQGTGA. The CDR3 is 15 residues long. The CDR3 reads CASSLGLAGSYEQYF. The CDR3 DNA sequence: TGTGCCAGCAGCTTAGGACTAGCGGGATCGTACGAGCAGTACTTC.

The genes are TRBV7-9 and TRBJ2-2, with 13 positions matching TRBD2. This CDR3 has 16 amino acids. The germline V gene has CDR1 SEHNR and CDR2 FQNEAQ (reference sequence). The V gene end was trimmed by 6 bases and the J gene end by 6 bases; junction bases not matched to a gene: 7. This CDR3 is CASSWTSGRGPGELFF. Here the CDR3 DNA reads TGTGCCAGCAGTTGGACTAGCGGGAGAGGTCCCGGGGAGCTGTTTTTT.

V is TRBV7-2 and J is TRBJ2-7; D is ambiguous. Germline V lookup: CDR1 SGHTA, CDR2 FQGNSA. Between the trimmed V and J ends, which lost 5 bases and 6 bases, there was a span of 17 bases. The CDR3 spans 14 residues. The CDR3 nucleotides read TGTGCCAGCAGCCGTGACCCTTCGCTCCCCGAGCAGTACTTC. It translates to CASSRDPSLPEQYF.

About this clone itself: The sample has other DNA sequences that encode this CDR3 too. This chain uses TRBV25-1 with TRBJ2-1; TRBD2 is a possible D gene (5 bases). Per germline, CDR1 MGHDK and CDR2 SYGVNS. This CDR3 has 16 amino acids. Trimming pared 2 bases from V and 2 bases from J, leaving 13 bases between. The CDR3, as DNA: TGTGCCAGCAGTGAAGCCTCCGGAGGTACCTACAATGAGCAGTTCTTC. This codes for CASSEASGGTYNEQFF.

About this clone itself: Other DNA sequences of this sample code for an identical CDR3. V is TRBV5-1 and J is TRBJ1-1, with 8 bases identical to TRBD1. J was trimmed by 4 bases and V by 0 bases; bases with no gene match: 2. The CDR3 is 14 residues long. Germline V CDR1 and CDR2: SGHRS, YFSETQ. The CDR3 DNA reads as TGCGCCAGCAGCTTGGCTCAGGGGGCCACTGAAGCTTTCTTT. This encodes CASSLAQGATEAFF.

This clone came up once. J is TRBJ1-1 and V is TRBV2, with D tentatively TRBD1 (6 bases). The CDR3 consists of 14 residues. Trimming removed 4 bases from V and 5 bases from J, with 14 bases in between. Germline V gene lookup returns CDR1 SNHLY and CDR2 FYNNEI. In DNA, the CDR3 is TGTGCCAGCAGTGCCACTACAGGGAAGACTGAAGCTTTCTTT. Translated: CASSATTGKTEAFF.

The genes are TRBV19 and TRBJ1-1; no clear D. CDR3 size: 16 residues. The germline V and J ends were trimmed by 7 bases and 0 bases, with 18 bases remaining between them. CDR1 is LNHDA and CDR2 is SQIVND in the germline V gene (reference sequence). Here the CDR3 DNA reads TGTGCCAGTAAGGGTCGAACCCCCCCCTTGAACACTGAAGCTTTCTTT. It is translated as CASKGRTPPLNTEAFF.

V and J are TRBV2 and TRBJ2-6, with D uncertain. The ends were cut back, 7 bases at V and 2 bases at J, with 6 bases in the middle. Germline V CDR1 and CDR2: SNHLY, FYNNEI. The CDR3 has 13 residues. CDR3 DNA: TGTGCCAGCAATAGTCCTGGGGCCAACGTCCTGACTTTC. It encodes CASNSPGANVLTF.

The rearrangement uses TRBV19 and TRBJ1-2; D is ambiguous. V lost 9 bases and J 0 bases, leaving 14 bases between the germline ends. Germline assignment: CDR1 LNHDA and CDR2 SQIVND (reference sequence). There are 14 residues in the CDR3. In DNA form, the CDR3 reads TGTGCCAGCGCCAGTACGGGGACTAACTATGGCTACACCTTC. Amino acids: CASASTGTNYGYTF.

This chain joins TRBV4-2 and TRBJ2-7; 9 nucleotides match TRBD1. V lost 5 bases and J lost 5; bases outside the gene matches: 4. Germline V gene sequence: CDR1 LGHNA, CDR2 YNFKEQ. CDR3 length: 13 amino acids. CDR3 residues: CASSSRDRDEQYF. Here the CDR3 DNA reads TGTGCCAGCAGCTCCCGGGACAGGGACGAGCAGTACTTC.

The CDR3 here is CASSLDRGNAYNEQFF. In DNA, the CDR3 is TGTGCCAGCAGCTTGGACCGCGGGAACGCCTACAATGAGCAGTTCTTC. The chain has TRBV5-6 and TRBJ2-1; D is possibly TRBD2 (6 bases). Germline lookup yields CDR1 SGHDT and CDR2 YYEEEE. Trimming took off 0 bases at V and 2 bases at J, with 12 bases between the two ends. This CDR3 has 16 amino acids.

This CDR3 is CASSQATGTGSGELFF. DNA of the CDR3: TGTGCCAGCAGCCAAGCTACCGGGACAGGGTCCGGGGAGCTGTTTTTT. This chain links TRBV4-2 with TRBJ2-2, with TRBD1 identical over 9 bases. There are 16 residues in the CDR3. J lost 6 bases, V lost 1 base, and 6 bases had no gene match. Per the germline V gene, CDR1 is LGHNA and CDR2 is YNFKEQ.

This chain uses TRBV6-1 with TRBJ2-7; D gene uncertain. Trimming stripped 7 bases from V and 0 bases from J, with 13 bases between. The CDR3 loop spans 14 amino acids. From germline, CDR1 is MNHNS and CDR2 SASEGT. This CDR3 reads CASTNPSTSYEQYF. The CDR3 region has the DNA TGTGCCAGCACCAACCCATCCACCTCCTACGAGCAGTACTTC.

The rearrangement links TRBV11-2 to TRBJ2-1; the match to TRBD2 covers 7 bases. The germline CDR1 and CDR2 sequences are SGHAT and FQNNGV. Trimming cost V 3 bases and J 7 bases; bases outside gene matches: 6. The CDR3 contains 14 residues. For the CDR3, the DNA is TGTGCCAGCAGCTTGTGGCTAGCGGCAAATGAGCAGTTCTTC. This encodes CASSLWLAANEQFF.

The gene calls are TRBV5-1 and TRBJ2-1; 11 bases line up with TRBD2. V shed 0 bases and J 8 bases; nucleotides not matched to a gene: 7. The CDR3 spans 16 residues. CDR1 SGHRS and CDR2 YFSETQ come from the germline V gene. The DNA for the CDR3 is TGCGCCAGCAGCTTGGGTCTAGCGGGAGGAATTGATGAGCAGTTCTTC. Its protein product is CASSLGLAGGIDEQFF.

This clone was seen a single time. The V call is TRBV2, the J call TRBJ1-6, with no clear D. This CDR3 is built from 14 residues. Trimming removed 7 bases at V and 0 bases at J, with 7 bases between. CDR1 is SNHLY and CDR2 is FYNNEI in the germline V gene. The CDR3 DNA follows: TGTGCCAGCACATACCTCTCCTATAATTCACCCCTCCACTTT. This codes for CASTYLSYNSPLHF.

This rearrangement joins TRBV28 to TRBJ2-7; D perhaps matches TRBD2 (6 bases). The CDR3 is 14 amino acids. Trimming took 2 bases from V and 2 from J, leaving 10 bases between them. The V gene's germline CDR1 is MDHEN and CDR2 SYDVKM. CDR3 DNA: TGTGCCAGCAGTTTACTTAGCGGACCCTACGAGCAGTACTTC. Translating gives CASSLLSGPYEQYF.

The chain has TRBV7-3 and TRBJ2-5, with TRBD2 as a possible D gene (6 bases). CDR1 is SGHTA and CDR2 is FQGTGA in the germline V gene. V gave up 0 bases and J gave up 1 base, with 9 bases separating them. The CDR3 consists of 15 residues. The CDR3 DNA reads TGTGCCAGCAGCTTAACCGCGGGACCCCAAGAGACCCAGTACTTC. It encodes CASSLTAGPQETQYF. Drawing the rest from reference TRBV7-3 and TRBJ2-5, the complete variable domain is GAGVSQTPSNKVTEKGKYVELRCDPISGHTALYWYRQSLGQGPEFLIYFQGTGAADDSGLPNDRFFAVRPEGSVSTLKIQRTERGDSAVYLCASSLTAGPQETQYFGPGTRLLVL.

The chain has TRBV5-1 and TRBJ2-7; TRBD1 agrees at 10 bases. Losses at the gene ends were 8 bases for V and 1 base for J; bases not matched to a gene: 9. Germline CDR1 reads SGHRS; CDR2 reads YFSETQ. CDR3 length equals 15 residues. In nucleotides, the CDR3 is TGCGCCAGGGGGCGGCCGGGACAGGGGTCCTACGAGCAGTACTTC. It specifies CARGRPGQGSYEQYF.

V gene TRBV4-3 combines with J gene TRBJ2-1, with unresolved D. Per germline, CDR1 LGHNA and CDR2 YSLEER. V was cut by 0 bases and J by 0 bases, with 6 bases left in between. This CDR3 is 15 amino acids long. The CDR3 region is CASSQEGISYNEQFF. DNA for the CDR3: TGCGCCAGCAGCCAAGAGGGGATCTCCTACAATGAGCAGTTCTTC.

J is TRBJ1-4 and V is TRBV18; the D is unclear. The CDR3 spans 14 residues. CDR1 and CDR2 (germline): KGHSH, LQKENI. V shed 4 bases and J shed 2 bases, with 8 bases lying between them. The CDR3, as DNA: TGTGCCAGCTCACTGAGCGGGACTAATGAAAAACTGTTTTTT. The encoded protein is CASSLSGTNEKLFF.

The chain couples TRBV19 to TRBJ1-1, with D tentatively TRBD1 (6 bases). Trimming removed 3 bases from V and 10 bases from J, with 30 bases in between. The CDR3 is 18 amino acids. The germline V gene encodes CDR1 LNHDA and CDR2 SQIVND (reference sequence). CDR3 region: CASSILASGTRGPAGAFF. In DNA form, the CDR3 reads TGTGCCAGTAGTATTCTGGCAAGCGGTACCAGGGGACCGGCGGGAGCTTTCTTT.

The rearrangement links TRBV6-1 to TRBJ2-3, with D maybe TRBD2 (6 bases). V gave up 0 bases and J gave up 8 bases, with 9 bases separating them. Germline-derived CDR1 and CDR2 are MNHNS and SASEGT. This CDR3 region has 13 residues. CDR3 in DNA: TGTGCCAGCAGTGAAGCCTTAGCGGTTACGCAGTATTTT. Protein product: CASSEALAVTQYF.

The V and J genes are TRBV30 and TRBJ1-1, with TRBD1 as a possible D gene (6 bases). Germline assignment: CDR1 GTSNPN and CDR2 SVGIG (reference sequence). V lost 4 bases and J 4 bases, leaving 19 bases between the germline ends. The CDR3 is 15 amino acids. The CDR3 bases are TGTGCCTGGAACTTGGGGTCCAGGGGACGCACTGAAGCTTTCTTT. Its protein product is CAWNLGSRGRTEAFF.

For this clone: The same CDR3 arises from other DNA sequences in this sample as well. The rearrangement joins TRBV2 to TRBJ2-7, with 7 bases aligning to TRBD1. V shed 5 bases and J 2 bases; nucleotides not matched to a gene: 3. The CDR3 has 13 residues. Germline V CDR1 and CDR2: SNHLY, FYNNEI. The CDR3 sequence is CASSLTGPYEQYF. The CDR3, as DNA: TGTGCCAGCAGTCTGACAGGGCCCTACGAGCAGTACTTC. The variable domain in full, with the rest retrieved from reference TRBV2 and TRBJ2-7, is EPEVTQTPSHQVTQMGQEVILRCVPISNHLYFYWYRQILGQKVEFLVSFYNNEISEKSEIFDDQFSVERPDGSNFTLKIRSTKLEDSAMYFCASSLTGPYEQYFGPGTRLTVT.

The chain recombines TRBV18 with TRBJ2-7; 13 bases fit TRBD2. Per the germline V gene, CDR1 is KGHSH and CDR2 is LQKENI. Unmatched junction bases numbered 10, after V lost 3 bases and J lost 2 bases. This CDR3 region has 18 residues. The CDR3 DNA reads as TGTGCCAGCTCACCCGGACCGGGACTAGCGGGAACGACCTACGAGCAGTACTTC. Translated: CASSPGPGLAGTTYEQYF.